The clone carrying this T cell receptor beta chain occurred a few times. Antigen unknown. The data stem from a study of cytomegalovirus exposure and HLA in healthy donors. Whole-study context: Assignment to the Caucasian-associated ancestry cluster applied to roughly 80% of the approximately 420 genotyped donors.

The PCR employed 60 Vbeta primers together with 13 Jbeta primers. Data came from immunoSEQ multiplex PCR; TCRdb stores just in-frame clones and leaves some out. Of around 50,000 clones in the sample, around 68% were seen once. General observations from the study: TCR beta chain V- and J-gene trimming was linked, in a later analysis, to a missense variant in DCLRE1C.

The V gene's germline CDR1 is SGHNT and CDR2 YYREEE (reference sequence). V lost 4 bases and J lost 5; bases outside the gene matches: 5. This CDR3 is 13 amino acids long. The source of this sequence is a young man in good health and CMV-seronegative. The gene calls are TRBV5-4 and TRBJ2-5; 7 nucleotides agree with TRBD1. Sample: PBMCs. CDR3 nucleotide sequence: TGTGCCAGCAGCGAGACAGGGTGGGAGACCCAGTACTTC. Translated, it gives CASSETGWETQYF.